A selection of T cell receptor beta chains follows, all from one sample in a study of regulatory T cells in long-lasting Graves disease. TCRdb re-called the multiplex PCR reads with MiXCR, one entry per CDR3 protein. The table has under 450,000 distinct CDR3 sequences, roughly 20% seen once. The input for sequencing was peripheral blood mononuclear cells (PBMCs), taken when the disease was refractory, from a patient treated with antithyroid drugs. The receptor source for this set is a woman in her forties with Graves disease. The CDR3 runs from the conserved cysteine through the conserved F or W. A D gene is named only where the DNA matches it firmly. Size values are once, few and many counts, or a class for expanded clones, and some rows have none.

-,TRBJ1-3,TRBV28,few,CASGLGGLSGNTIYF,TGTGCCTCAGGTTTAGGCGGACTATCTGGAAACACCATATATTTT
-,TRBJ2-5,TRBV5-6,-,CASSWAQETQYF,TGTGCCAGCAGCTGGGCACAAGAGACCCAGTACTTC
TRBD1,TRBJ2-2,TRBV28,many,CASSPSWDSYTGELFF,TGTGCCAGCAGTCCCTCCTGGGACAGTTACACCGGGGAGCTGTTTTTT
-,TRBJ1-6,TRBV28,many,CASSSHPYSPLHF,TGTGCCAGCAGTTCCCACCCCTACTCACCCCTCCACTTT
-,TRBJ1-1,TRBV28,many,CASSPRTEANTEAFF,TGTGCCAGCAGTCCCCGGACTGAAGCGAACACTGAAGCTTTCTTC
-,TRBJ1-5,TRBV24-1,many,CATAGTQNQPQHF,TGTGCCACCGCCGGGACACAGAATCAGCCCCAGCATTTT
-,TRBJ1-5,TRBV2,many,CASSEYAGEPQHF,TGTGCCAGCAGTGAATATGCAGGAGAGCCCCAGCATTTT
TRBD2,TRBJ2-7,TRBV6-1,many,CASSPSSSGAYEQYF,TGTGCCAGCAGCCCTTCGTCTAGCGGGGCCTACGAGCAGTACTTC
-,TRBJ2-1,TRBV11-2,-,CASSLERARGGEQFF,TGTGCCAGCAGCTTAGAGCGGGCCAGGGGGGGTGAGCAGTTCTTC
-,TRBJ2-3,TRBV6-2/TRBV6-3,-,CASSERWGRDTQYF,TGTGCCAGCAGTGAGAGATGGGGCCGGGATACGCAGTATTTT
-,TRBJ2-5,TRBV11-2,many,CASSITQGRQETQYF,TGTGCCAGCAGCATAACACAGGGTCGCCAAGAGACCCAGTACTTC
-,TRBJ2-5,TRBV20-1,many,CSARDDSRGETQYF,TGCAGTGCCAGAGACGACAGCCGGGGGGAGACCCAGTACTTC
-,TRBJ2-7,TRBV30,once,CAWKSLGSSYEQYF,TGTGCCTGGAAATCTCTGGGGAGCTCCTACGAGCAGTACTTC
-,TRBJ1-1,TRBV19,few,CASSIAQNMNTEAFF,TGTGCCAGTAGTATAGCGCAGAACATGAACACTGAAGCTTTCTTT
-,TRBJ2-2,TRBV5-6,-,CASSWDIGELFF,TGTGCCAGCAGCTGGGACATCGGGGAGCTGTTTTTT
TRBD1,TRBJ1-1,TRBV29-1,-,CSVRGGPGEAFF,TGCAGCGTCAGGGGGGGTCCAGGTGAAGCTTTCTTT
TRBD2,TRBJ2-1,TRBV5-6,few,CASSPLWRGMDNEQFF,TGTGCCAGCAGCCCCCTATGGCGGGGGATGGACAATGAGCAGTTCTTC
TRBD1,TRBJ1-1,TRBV28,many,CASNYPGGTEAFF,TGTGCCAGCAATTACCCAGGGGGCACTGAAGCTTTCTTT
-,TRBJ2-7,TRBV11-2,many,CASSRAAYEQYF,TGTGCCAGCAGCCGGGCAGCCTACGAGCAGTACTTC
-,TRBJ1-4,TRBV20-1,few,CRARQLTNEKLFF,TGCAGAGCCCGACAGCTAACTAATGAAAAACTGTTTTTT
-,TRBJ2-1,TRBV27,-,CATTIRGNEQFF,TGTGCCACCACTATCCGGGGGAATGAGCAGTTCTTC
-,TRBJ2-5,TRBV7-9,few,CASSLKDSAQETQYF,TGTGCCAGCAGCTTAAAAGACTCGGCCCAAGAGACCCAGTACTTC
-,TRBJ1-3,TRBV19,few,CASSIPAGGNTIYF,TGTGCCAGTAGTATACCCGCTGGAGGAAACACCATATATTTT
-,TRBJ2-3,TRBV2,-,CASSVTFRYF,TGTGCCAGCAGTGTTACCTTCAGGTATTTT
-,TRBJ2-1,TRBV29-1,-,CSVDRGSSYNEQFF,TGCAGCGTTGATAGGGGGAGCTCCTACAATGAGCAGTTCTTC
-,TRBJ1-1,TRBV28,many,CASSPTGGLNTEAFF,TGTGCCAGCAGTCCCACGGGGGGGCTGAACACTGAAGCTTTCTTT
-,TRBJ1-5,TRBV20-1,many,CSAPQGGNQPQHF,TGCAGTGCTCCCCAGGGCGGCAATCAGCCCCAGCATTTT
TRBD1,TRBJ2-4,TRBV7-9,-,CASSSDRGRGIQYF,TGTGCCAGCAGCTCCGACAGGGGAAGGGGCATTCAGTACTTC
-,TRBJ1-1,TRBV3-1,few,CASSQGSGQVKTEAFF,TGTGCCAGCAGCCAAGGTTCTGGTCAGGTGAAAACCGAAGCTTTCTTT
-,TRBJ2-5,TRBV11-3,many,CASSLRGNGQETQYF,TGTGCCAGCAGCTTAAGGGGGAACGGACAAGAGACCCAGTACTTC
-,TRBJ1-1,TRBV4-1,-,CASSQTPDKNTEAFF,TGCGCCAGCAGCCAGACACCTGATAAGAACACTGAAGCTTTCTTT
-,TRBJ1-4,TRBV6-5,many,CASSYSGRVGEKLFF,TGTGCCAGCAGTTACTCGGGTAGGGTTGGTGAAAAACTGTTTTTT
-,TRBJ2-2,TRBV28,many,CASTPFVATGELFF,TGTGCCAGCACCCCCTTTGTTGCGACCGGGGAGCTGTTTTTT
TRBD2,TRBJ2-5,TRBV28,many,CASSLPLAEPYQETQYF,TGTGCCAGCAGTTTACCCCTAGCGGAGCCGTACCAAGAGACCCAGTACTTC
-,TRBJ1-2,TRBV6-2/TRBV6-3,-,CASSYSRQSYGYTF,TGTGCCAGCAGTTACTCGAGACAGAGCTATGGCTACACCTTC
-,TRBJ2-5,TRBV4-1,few,CASSQAASAETQYF,TGCGCCAGCAGCCAAGCTGCTAGCGCGGAGACCCAGTACTTC
-,TRBJ1-2,TRBV3-1,many,CASSPDGYGYTF,TGTGCCAGCAGCCCGGACGGCTATGGCTACACCTTC
-,TRBJ2-1,TRBV10-1,few,CASSESSGLIGNEQFF,TGCGCCAGCAGTGAGTCAAGTGGACTCATCGGGAATGAGCAGTTCTTC
-,TRBJ1-5,TRBV6-5,-,CASSYPGRESNQPQHF,TGTGCCAGCAGTTACCCGGGCAGGGAAAGCAATCAGCCCCAGCATTTT
TRBD1,TRBJ2-2,TRBV6-1,many,CASSEEGGGTGELFF,TGTGCCAGCAGTGAAGAAGGGGGCGGGACCGGGGAGCTGTTTTTT
-,TRBJ1-5,TRBV19,-,CASSMGRGSQPQHF,TGTGCCAGTAGTATGGGGAGGGGGAGTCAGCCCCAGCATTTT
-,TRBJ1-1,TRBV28,few,CASTFLGRTEAFF,TGTGCCAGCACCTTCCTGGGGCGGACTGAAGCTTTCTTT
-,TRBJ2-2,TRBV11-2,many,CASSYLRGGTGELFF,TGTGCCAGCAGCTACCTCAGGGGAGGCACCGGGGAGCTGTTTTTT